Shown below are 22 T cell receptor beta chains from a single sample sequenced in a study of blood T cell repertoires in COVID-19. This table comes from immunoSEQ multiplex PCR, and its TCRdb copy is limited to in-frame clones, with some not included. The profile shows 300,000 to 450,000 clones, about 87% of them singletons. The sequenced material came from PBMCs or T cells enriched from blood (not recorded which). The receptors derive from a man aged 30-40 years who had recovered from COVID-19.

The gene calls are TRBV9 and TRBJ1-2, with D possibly TRBD1 on 5 matching bases. V gave up 0 bases and J gave up 6 bases, with 6 bases separating them. This CDR3 has 12 residues. Germline values: CDR1 SGDLS, CDR2 YYNGEE. CDR3 DNA: TGTGCCAGCAGCGTAGGGGGCGATGGCTACACCTTC. Translated, it gives CASSVGGDGYTF.

The sample holds a few counts of this clone. This chain connects TRBV15 to TRBJ1-5; TRBD1 aligns across 7 bases. Germline lookup yields CDR1 LNHNV and CDR2 YYDKDF (reference sequence). The CDR3 runs to 19 residues. Trimming cost V 2 bases and J 0 bases; bases outside gene matches: 13. The DNA of the CDR3 is TGTGCCACCAGCAGACGCCCTATGACAGGGCGCTATAGCAATCAGCCCCAGCATTTT. Protein sequence: CATSRRPMTGRYSNQPQHF. The whole variable domain, remainder taken from reference TRBV15 and TRBJ1-5, is DAMVIQNPRYQVTQFGKPVTLSCSQTLNHNVMYWYQQKSSQAPKLLFHYYDKDFNNEADTPDNFQSRRPNTSFCFLDIRSPGLGDTAMYLCATSRRPMTGRYSNQPQHFGDGTRLSIL.

The chain uses TRBV4-1 and TRBJ1-1; 7 nucleotides align to TRBD1. Germline trimming cut 6 bases from V and 3 bases from J; bases unmatched to any gene: 4. CDR1 is MGHRA, CDR2 YSYEKL, per germline. The CDR3 is made up of 13 amino acids. Here the CDR3 reads CASSPGGYTEAFF. CDR3 in DNA: TGCGCCAGCAGTCCAGGGGGGTACACTGAAGCTTTCTTT.

This chain joins TRBV27 and TRBJ1-2, with 9 bases matching TRBD1. The CDR3 covers 14 residues. Germline CDR1 MNHEY, CDR2 SMNVEV (reference sequence). V shed 5 bases, J shed 4 bases, and the junction held 5 bases outside the gene matches. This CDR3 reads CASSGTGPPYGYTF. The CDR3 nucleotides are TGTGCCAGCAGTGGGACAGGGCCCCCCTATGGCTACACCTTC.

V is TRBV9 and J is TRBJ2-3; TRBD2 aligns across 14 bases. The ends lost 2 bases at V and 5 bases at J; junction bases unmatched: 7. The CDR3 has 17 residues. Germline V CDR1 and CDR2: SGDLS, YYNGEE. This chain's CDR3 is CASSVGGLAGGLDTQYF. The CDR3 coding sequence is TGTGCCAGCAGCGTTGGAGGACTAGCGGGGGGCCTAGATACGCAGTATTTT. The full variable domain, with the rest looked up from reference TRBV9 and TRBJ2-3, is DSGVTQTPKHLITATGQRVTLRCSPRSGDLSVYWYQQSLDQGLQFLIQYYNGEERAKGNILERFSAQQFPDLHSELNLSSLELGDSALYFCASSVGGLAGGLDTQYFGPGTRLTVL.

Notes on this clone: Other DNA sequences in the sample encode the same CDR3. V gene TRBV5-1 combines with J gene TRBJ1-4; the D is unclear. Trimming shortened V by 7 bases and J by 1 base, and 11 bases separated the two germline ends. Germline V gives CDR1 SGHRS, CDR2 YFSETQ. This CDR3 is 14 amino acids long. CDR3 in amino acids: CASSGLGTNEKLFF. CDR3 nucleotide sequence: TGCGCCAGCTCGGGGTTGGGAACTAATGAAAAACTGTTTTTT.

The rearrangement joins TRBV3-1 (or the pseudogene TRBV3-2) to TRBJ1-3; no firm D call. Germline assignment: CDR1 LGHDT and CDR2 YNNKEL (reference sequence). The CDR3 consists of 16 residues. Trimming cost V 1 base and J 2 bases, with 12 bases left between them. DNA for the CDR3: TGTGCCAGCAGCCAAGGAGGAGGGATACCTGGAAACACCATATATTTT. Translating gives CASSQGGGIPGNTIYF.

CDR3 loop: CASSTAGGFQETQYF. CDR3 DNA sequence: TGTGCCAGCAGTACAGCGGGGGGGTTCCAAGAGACCCAGTACTTC. The rearrangement uses TRBV11-1 and TRBJ2-5, with TRBD2 matching 10 bases. The CDR3 spans 15 residues. Looked up from germline, CDR1 is SGHAT and CDR2 is FQDESV (reference sequence). Losses at the gene ends were 6 bases for V and 1 base for J; bases not matched to a gene: 5. Full variable domain (remainder filled in from reference TRBV11-1 and TRBJ2-5): EAEVAQSPRYKITEKSQAVAFWCDPISGHATLYWYRQILGQGPELLVQFQDESVVDDSQLPKDRFSAERLKGVDSTLKIQPAELGDSAMYLCASSTAGGFQETQYFGPGTRLLVL.

The gene calls are TRBV12-3 or TRBV12-4 and TRBJ1-2, with TRBD1 as a possible D gene (6 bases). With 3 bases removed from V and 8 bases from J, the gap between germline ends came to 13 bases. This CDR3 spans 13 amino acids. The CDR3 nucleotides are TGTGCCAGCAGTTTCGCGGCAGGGGAGGGCTACACCTTC. This encodes CASSFAAGEGYTF.

This chain links TRBV25-1 with TRBJ1-6, with D possibly being TRBD1 (6 bases). The germline V and J ends were trimmed by 8 bases and 1 base, with 12 bases remaining between them. Germline V gene lookup returns CDR1 MGHDK and CDR2 SYGVNS. The CDR3 has 15 residues. This chain's CDR3 is CASQGQGSYNSPLHF. The CDR3 bases are TGTGCCAGCCAGGGGCAGGGATCCTATAATTCACCCCTCCACTTT.

V and J are TRBV19 and TRBJ1-1, with 7 nucleotides matching TRBD1. The V gene's germline CDR1 is LNHDA and CDR2 SQIVND (reference sequence). V was clipped by 6 bases and J by 5 bases; unmatched bases: 6. CDR3 size: 13 residues. CDR3 loop: CASSTPGGTEAFF. The CDR3 region has the DNA TGTGCCAGTAGCACCCCAGGGGGAACTGAAGCTTTCTTT.

The chain uses TRBV7-8 and TRBJ2-7, with D possibly being TRBD2 (5 bases). Trimming took off 5 bases at V and 1 base at J, with 12 bases between the two ends. The germline V gene has CDR1 SGHVS and CDR2 FQNEAQ. The CDR3 runs 14 residues. CDR3 protein: CASSGGSGSYEQYF. For the CDR3, the DNA is TGTGCCAGCAGCGGAGGTTCGGGTTCCTACGAGCAGTACTTC.

V is TRBV9 and J is TRBJ2-1; 8 positions match TRBD1. The V segment lost 2 bases and the J segment 4 bases; nucleotides outside the gene matches: 5. This CDR3 comprises 15 residues. Germline loops: CDR1 SGDLS, CDR2 YYNGEE. CDR3 coding DNA: TGTGCCAGCAGCGTTGGACAGGGTGCGTACAATGAGCAGTTCTTC. It encodes CASSVGQGAYNEQFF.

The chain recombines TRBV11-2 with TRBJ2-7, with TRBD1 identical over 10 bases. V shed 5 bases and J 0 bases; nucleotides not matched to a gene: 4. The CDR3 has 15 amino acids. The germline CDR1 and CDR2 sequences are SGHAT and FQNNGV. The CDR3 DNA follows: TGTGCCAGCAGCCTCGGGGACAGGGGCTCCTACGAGCAGTACTTC. Protein product: CASSLGDRGSYEQYF.

Note on this clone: Sequence at one end of the junction differs from germline and may be a read error. This chain joins TRBV5-5 and TRBJ2-7; weak D call: TRBD2 (6 bases). In germline, CDR1 is SGHKS, CDR2 YYEKEE (reference sequence). CDR3 length: 13 amino acids. Here the CDR3 reads CASSPPEGTLWDF. The CDR3 DNA sequence: TGTGCCAGCAGCCCTCCCGAGGGGACTTTATGGGACTTC. Full variable domain (remainder filled in from reference TRBV5-5 and TRBJ2-7): DAGVTQSPTHLIKTRGQQVTLRCSPISGHKSVSWYQQVLGQGPQFIFQYYEKEERGRGNFPDRFSARQFPNYSSELNVNALLLGDSALYLCASSPPEGTLWDFGPGTRLTVT.

The chain is built from TRBV27 and TRBJ2-7, with TRBD1 matching 10 bases. From germline, CDR1 is MNHEY and CDR2 SMNVEV (reference sequence). The CDR3 is made up of 15 amino acids. V lost 6 bases and J lost 6; bases outside the gene matches: 11. The CDR3 DNA reads TGTGCCAGCAGCCTATCCGGGACAGGGGTTCTCGAGCAGTACTTC. This sequence encodes CASSLSGTGVLEQYF.

This chain links TRBV11-2 with TRBJ1-1; D unclear. Germline V CDR1 and CDR2: SGHAT, FQNNGV. Trimming removed 8 bases from V and 3 bases from J, with 13 bases in between. This CDR3 spans 13 amino acids. The chain's CDR3 is CASVRAEYTEAFF. The CDR3, as DNA: TGTGCCAGCGTGAGGGCTGAGTACACTGAAGCTTTCTTT.

The rearrangement uses TRBV19 and TRBJ2-7; 7 nucleotides agree with TRBD1. V trimming: 10 bases; J trimming: 0 bases; junction bases outside the gene matches: 6. The CDR3 loop spans 13 amino acids. Germline CDR1 is LNHDA and CDR2 is SQIVND (reference sequence). DNA of the CDR3: TGTGCCACCTGCGAGGGGGCCTCCTACGAGCAGTACTTC. This gives the protein CATCEGASYEQYF.

This chain joins TRBV18 and TRBJ1-2; D is ambiguous. This CDR3 is built from 13 residues. Germline V lookup: CDR1 KGHSH, CDR2 LQKENI. V dropped 0 bases and J dropped 7 bases, with 9 bases sitting between them. CDR3 amino acids: CASSPPVQSGYTF. The CDR3 nucleotides are TGTGCCAGCTCACCACCGGTCCAGTCTGGCTACACCTTC.

The V call is TRBV5-1, the J call TRBJ1-2; TRBD1 matches at 9 bases. This CDR3 has 16 residues. After removal of 2 bases from V and 0 bases from J, the junction contained 5 bases not matched to a gene. Per the germline V gene, CDR1 is SGHRS and CDR2 is YFSETQ. The CDR3 coding sequence is TGCGCCAGCAGCTTAGGGACAGGGAATCCTAACTATGGCTACACCTTC. Translating it yields CASSLGTGNPNYGYTF.

This clone was seen once. The rearrangement links TRBV10-3 to TRBJ1-2, with D tentatively TRBD1 (6 bases). Trimming pared 0 bases from V and 5 bases from J, leaving 19 bases between. Germline lookup yields CDR1 ENHRY and CDR2 SYGVKD. This CDR3 has 17 residues. The CDR3 region is CAISESTRGHVGYGYTF. The CDR3 coding sequence is TGTGCCATCAGTGAGTCGACTCGGGGACATGTGGGATATGGCTACACCTTC.

This clone showed up just a few times. CDR3 protein: CASSMVSGGGNSPLHF. CDR3 in DNA: TGTGCCAGTAGTATGGTGTCAGGGGGTGGTAATTCACCCCTCCACTTT. The rearrangement links TRBV19 to TRBJ1-6; 7 positions agree with TRBD1. This CDR3 spans 16 amino acids. Losses at the gene ends were 3 bases for V and 6 bases for J; bases not matched to a gene: 8. Germline CDR1 is LNHDA and CDR2 is SQIVND (reference sequence).